The source of this TCR beta chain is a study of CD8 T cells in ankylosing spondylitis. TCR beta libraries were made by quantitative 5'-RACE with molecular barcodes. TCRdb analysed the 5' RACE reads with MiXCR anew, one entry per CDR3 protein. This table has tens of thousands of distinct CDR3 sequences, approximately 11% appearing once. Study observations and caveats: Disease-linked clones reportedly showed significant enrichment in matched ankylosing spondylitis synovial fluid. In peripheral blood, disease-linked CD8+ clones occurred at relatively low frequencies.

Comment on this clonotype: Its antigen is undetermined.

Germline V gene sequence: CDR1 SEHNR, CDR2 FQNEAQ (reference sequence). This CDR3 contains 14 residues. V was trimmed by 4 bases and J by 6 bases, leaving 14 bases between them. The TCR was taken from a male donor with ankylosing spondylitis or in good health (not recorded which). The chain joins TRBV7-9 to TRBJ2-3, with D perhaps matching TRBD2 (7 bases). Input material: blood, either unsorted or a sorted T cell fraction (not recorded which). The CDR3 sequence: CASSSGGLRDTQYF. The DNA for the CDR3 is TGTGCCAGCAGCTCCGGGGGGCTGCGGGATACGCAGTATTTT. Variable domain in full (rest from reference TRBV7-9 and TRBJ2-3): DTGVSQNPRHKITKRGQNVTFRCDPISEHNRLYWYRQTLGQGPEFLTYFQNEAQLEKSRLLSDRFSAERPKGSFSTLEIQRTEQGDSAMYLCASSSGGLRDTQYFGPGTRLTVL.